The T cell receptor beta chain under discussion was sequenced for a study of PD-1 blockade in classical Hodgkin lymphoma. Broader study findings: With CD4+ cells, TCR diversity rose significantly by C4D1, but not with CD8+ cells. Any patient who commenced nivolumab under 1 year after ASCT was excluded. Baseline TCR diversity was reportedly lower in newly diagnosed patients than healthy donors.

As concerns this clone: Antigen: not known.

Some clones are missing from TCRdb's copy, which holds only in-frame ones; the method was immunoSEQ multiplex PCR. The repertoire holds about 93,000 clones, with 75% to 85% as singletons. Relapses following autologous stem cell transplantation were seen in all patients, with brentuximab vedotin exposure varying. When best responses were assessed, they were complete response, partial response or progressive disease. The sample was peripheral blood mononuclear cells (PBMCs), taken before the second cycle of nivolumab. This receptor was identified in a human donor with classical Hodgkin lymphoma.

This CDR3 reads CASSLPTSGRKTYNEQFF. The CDR3 DNA is TGTGCCAGCAGTTTGCCCACTAGCGGGCGTAAAACCTACAATGAGCAGTTCTTC. The J gene is TRBJ2-1, the V gene TRBV27; 9 nucleotides match TRBD2. The CDR3 extends over 18 amino acids. Trimming took 3 bases from V and 2 from J; bases not matched to a gene: 11. From germline, CDR1 is MNHEY and CDR2 SMNVEV (reference sequence).